A single T cell receptor beta chain is shown here with its context. Antigen unknown. The data were taken from a study of graft-versus-host responses after intestinal transplantation. This CDR3 region has 15 residues. Per the germline V gene, CDR1 is PRHDT and CDR2 is FYEKMQ (reference sequence). The V segment lost 5 bases and the J segment 6 bases; nucleotides outside the gene matches: 11. The assay was immunoSEQ multiplex PCR, and TCRdb's table has in-frame clones only and misses some. The sample yields about 100,000 clones, roughly 87% seen once. Study observations and caveats: The marrow of recipients harbored GvH clones, and ileum or blood showed some of them first.

This TCR was sampled from a human donor who was the organ donor for an intestinal transplant. The chain combines TRBV13 with TRBJ2-3, with 7 bases fitting TRBD1. This material consisted of unstimulated CD4+ T cells sorted from spleen or lymph node cells, taken before transplant. Written as DNA, the CDR3 is TGTGCCAGCAGCCAGGGACAGTCCCTAGGTGATACGCAGTATTTT. Its translation: CASSQGQSLGDTQYF.